A selection of T cell receptor beta chains follows, all from one sample in a study of blood T cell repertoires in COVID-19. Sequencing used immunoSEQ multiplex PCR; TCRdb keeps in-frame clones, though not all of them. Here the sample spans under 130,000 clones, 84% being singletons. Material for sequencing was peripheral blood. The receptors originated from a human donor in a cohort sampled during active or convalescent COVID-19. Each CDR3 is given with its conserved first and last residue. The order of the fields is D gene, V gene, J gene, clone size, CDR3 protein, CDR3 DNA. A D gene is named only where the DNA matches it firmly. The size field is filled for only some rows; it gives once, few, many or a size class.

NA	TRBV10-1	TRBJ1-6	NA	CASSASNSPLHF	TGCGCCAGCAGTGCCAGTAATTCACCCCTCCACTTT
TRBD1	TRBV28	TRBJ2-7	few	CATQETGYGQYF	TGTGCCACACAAGAGACAGGGTACGGTCAGTACTTC
NA	TRBV5-1	TRBJ2-2	NA	CASSLEQAGGELFF	TGCGCCAGCAGCTTGGAGCAAGCGGGCGGGGAGCTGTTTTTT
TRBD1	TRBV10-3	TRBJ1-6	NA	CAISELQPGQGNSPLHF	TGTGCCATCAGTGAACTCCAACCGGGACAGGGCAATTCACCCCTCCACTTT
NA	TRBV5-8	TRBJ2-3	NA	CASSLRLLASDTQYF	TGTGCCAGCAGCTTGAGGTTGCTAGCCTCAGATACGCAGTATTTT
TRBD1	TRBV7-3	TRBJ1-6	NA	CASSATGGNSPLHF	TGTGCCAGCAGCGCCACAGGGGGTAATTCACCCCTCCACTTT
NA	TRBV7-3	TRBJ2-1	NA	CASSLNRDNEQFF	TGTGCCAGCAGCTTAAACCGCGACAATGAGCAGTTCTTC
NA	TRBV27	TRBJ2-1	NA	CASSFTFRSYNEQFF	TGTGCCAGCAGTTTTACATTCCGCTCCTACAATGAGCAGTTCTTC
TRBD2	TRBV15	TRBJ2-2	NA	CATERGGSTGELFF	TGTGCCACAGAGCGGGGGGGGAGCACCGGGGAGCTGTTTTTT
TRBD1	TRBV11-2	TRBJ2-7	NA	CASSPDRDLYEQYF	TGTGCCAGCAGCCCGGACAGGGACCTCTACGAGCAGTACTTC
TRBD2	TRBV9	TRBJ2-3	NA	CASSAPGGGSTDTQYF	TGTGCCAGCAGCGCACCCGGGGGGGGCTCCACAGATACGCAGTATTTT
TRBD1	TRBV11-3	TRBJ1-1	once	CASSLHPMTGTEAFF	TGTGCCAGCAGCTTACACCCTATGACAGGGACTGAAGCTTTCTTT
TRBD1	TRBV28	TRBJ2-7	NA	CASSSMKGGIYEQYF	TGTGCCAGCAGTTCCATGAAAGGGGGCATTTACGAGCAGTACTTC
TRBD1	TRBV29-1	TRBJ1-1	NA	CSAPQGRNTEAFF	TGCAGCGCCCCACAGGGGCGAAACACTGAAGCTTTCTTT
NA	TRBV7-9	TRBJ2-7	NA	CASSLATGAYEQYF	TGTGCCAGCAGCTTAGCGACAGGTGCCTACGAGCAGTACTTC
NA	TRBV19	TRBJ1-1	NA	CASRAGHTRPAFF	TGTGCCAGTAGAGCGGGCCATACCCGGCCAGCTTTCTTT
NA	TRBV11-3	TRBJ1-5	once	CASSLGAASNQPQHF	TGTGCCAGCAGCTTGGGGGCAGCTAGCAATCAGCCCCAGCATTTT
NA	TRBV6-5	TRBJ1-4	NA	CASASGQGIEKLFF	TGTGCCAGCGCTTCGGGGCAGGGGATAGAAAAACTGTTTTTT
TRBD1	TRBV3-1/TRBV3-2	TRBJ1-2	NA	CASSQDDRVGGYTF	TGTGCCAGCAGCCAAGACGACAGGGTAGGAGGCTACACCTTC
NA	TRBV7-2	TRBJ2-3	NA	CASSRIGDTQYF	TGTGCCAGCAGCAGGATCGGGGATACGCAGTATTTT
TRBD1	TRBV6-1	TRBJ2-2	NA	CASKAGGFTGELFF	TGTGCCAGCAAAGCAGGGGGATTCACCGGGGAGCTGTTTTTT
NA	TRBV19	TRBJ2-7	many	CASSSVVGYEQYF	TGTGCCAGTAGTTCAGTTGTCGGGTACGAGCAGTACTTC
NA	TRBV13	TRBJ1-1	NA	CASSLREGSTEAFF	TGTGCCAGCAGCTTAAGGGAGGGTTCCACTGAAGCTTTCTTT
NA	TRBV6-6	TRBJ1-2	NA	CASSRSALANYGYTF	TGTGCCAGCAGTCGGAGCGCCCTAGCTAACTATGGCTACACCTTC
TRBD1	TRBV9	TRBJ1-3	once	CASSGTGWIGNTIYF	TGTGCCAGCAGCGGGACAGGGTGGATCGGAAACACCATATATTTT
TRBD1	TRBV13	TRBJ2-5	once	CASSGTGLDETQYF	TGTGCCAGCAGCGGGACAGGGCTAGATGAGACCCAGTACTTC
TRBD2	TRBV5-4	TRBJ2-1	NA	CASSGQIGGYNEQFF	TGTGCCAGCAGCGGTCAAATCGGGGGGTACAATGAGCAGTTCTTC
NA	TRBV18	TRBJ1-5	NA	CASSRAQGDQPQHF	TGTGCCAGCTCCCGGGCACAGGGTGATCAGCCCCAGCATTTT
NA	TRBV5-8	TRBJ1-4	NA	CASSLVKQQNEKLFF	TGTGCCAGCAGCTTGGTGAAGCAACAGAATGAAAAACTGTTTTTT
TRBD1	TRBV29-1	TRBJ2-1	NA	CSVVSGQGHNEQFF	TGCAGCGTTGTTTCGGGACAGGGTCACAATGAGCAGTTCTTC
NA	TRBV5-4	TRBJ2-3	NA	CASSLAGGGADTQYF	TGTGCCAGCAGCTTGGCCGGGGGTGGCGCAGATACGCAGTATTTT
TRBD1	TRBV3-1/TRBV3-2	TRBJ1-2	NA	CASSQGTGQAYGYTF	TGTGCCAGCAGCCAAGGAACGGGACAGGCATATGGCTACACCTTC